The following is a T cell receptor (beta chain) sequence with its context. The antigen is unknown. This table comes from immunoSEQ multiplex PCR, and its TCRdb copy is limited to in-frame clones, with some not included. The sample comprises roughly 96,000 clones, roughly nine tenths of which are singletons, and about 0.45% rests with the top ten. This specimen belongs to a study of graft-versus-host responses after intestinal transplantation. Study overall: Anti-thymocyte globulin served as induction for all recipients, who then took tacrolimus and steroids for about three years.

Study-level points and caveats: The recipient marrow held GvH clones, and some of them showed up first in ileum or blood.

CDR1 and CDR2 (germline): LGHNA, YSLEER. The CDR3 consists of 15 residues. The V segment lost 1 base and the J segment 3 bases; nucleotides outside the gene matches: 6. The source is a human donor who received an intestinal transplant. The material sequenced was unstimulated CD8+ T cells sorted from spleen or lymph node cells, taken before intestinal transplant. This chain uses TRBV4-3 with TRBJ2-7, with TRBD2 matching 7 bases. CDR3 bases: TGCGCCAGCAGCCAAGTGTCGACGGGGGGCTACGAGCAGTACTTC. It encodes CASSQVSTGGYEQYF.